What follows is one T cell receptor (beta chain) and its context. Its matching antigen is unknown. The CDR3 loop spans 15 amino acids. CDR1 and CDR2 from the germline V gene are SEHNR and FQNEAQ (reference sequence). The germline V and J ends were trimmed by 5 bases and 2 bases, with 16 bases remaining between them. The data were obtained in a study of T cell repertoires in cytomegalovirus infection. A single record per CDR3 protein comes from TCRdb applying MiXCR to the reads. The profile covers approximately 770,000 distinct CDR3 sequences, with 25% to 30% appearing a single time and around 13% taken by the ten largest.

This sequence was found in a human donor in good health (CMV status not recorded). Some clones in this sample may be carry-over from other donors' samples. Material: cultured CD8+ T cells from PBMCs, obtained from culture after CMV antigen stimulation. V is TRBV7-9 and J is TRBJ2-7; D may be TRBD1 (6 bases). The CDR3 reads CASSISGTYAYEQYF. Written as DNA, the CDR3 is TGTGCCAGCAGCATTTCCGGGACATACGCCTACGAGCAGTACTTC. The whole variable domain, filled in from reference TRBV7-9 and TRBJ2-7, reads DTGVSQNPRHKITKRGQNVTFRCDPISEHNRLYWYRQTLGQGPEFLTYFQNEAQLEKSRLLSDRFSAERPKGSFSTLEIQRTEQGDSAMYLCASSISGTYAYEQYFGPGTRLTVT.